What follows is one T cell receptor beta chain and its context. These data originate in a study of blood T cell repertoires in COVID-19. Produced via immunoSEQ multiplex PCR; TCRdb's table is partial and in-frame only. Among fewer than 400,000 clones listed, 88% were seen once. The sequence came from a man aged 25-40 years who had recovered from COVID-19. Sequenced: PBMCs or T cells enriched from blood (not recorded which).

The CDR3 spells CSASVGQSRYEQYF. The DNA of the CDR3 is TGCAGTGCTAGTGTGGGGCAGTCCCGCTACGAGCAGTACTTC. J is TRBJ2-7 and V is TRBV20-1; TRBD1 is a possible D gene (5 bases). This CDR3 contains 14 residues. Deletions cut 3 bases from V and 3 bases from J, with 15 bases between. Germline CDR1 reads DFQATT; CDR2 reads SNEGSKA (reference sequence).